This passage covers 2 T cell receptor beta chains from one sample sequenced in a study of blood T cell repertoires in COVID-19 (dated by TCRdb to 2020 to 2022). Library preparation employed the immunoSEQ multiplex PCR assay. TCRdb retrieved this table from immuneACCESS and kept in-frame rearrangements only. Not all clones are present; in checked studies, unresolved V genes account for under half, and no reason is known for the remainder. This sample comprises under 400,000 clones, 90% of them detected only once. The ten largest clonotypes hold 2.5% to 3.5% of the sample. Sequenced: peripheral blood. Receptors were obtained from a woman aged 30 to 39 with COVID-19, enrolled during active disease.

This clone was seen a few times. The rearrangement links TRBV4-1 to TRBJ1-1, with D unclear. Germline loops: CDR1 MGHRA, CDR2 YSYEKL. V shed 2 bases and J shed 0 bases, with 10 bases lying between them. The CDR3 length is 15 residues. CDR3 amino acids: CASSQIPLMNTEAFF. CDR3 bases: TGCGCCAGCAGCCAAATCCCACTCATGAACACTGAAGCTTTCTTT.

The chain is built from TRBV27 and TRBJ1-5, with TRBD1 as a possible D gene (5 bases). CDR1 and CDR2 from the germline V gene are MNHEY and SMNVEV (reference sequence). V dropped 5 bases and J dropped 1 base, with 9 bases sitting between them. This CDR3 has 14 residues. This chain's CDR3 is CASSRRGSNQPQHF. The CDR3 DNA is TGTGCCAGCAGTAGACGGGGGAGCAATCAGCCCCAGCATTTT.